This T cell receptor (beta chain) was sequenced for a study of T cell responses to AZD1222 COVID-19 vaccine. Regarding the study as a whole: Recipients of two AZD1222 doses showed rising Spike-specific TCR breadth and depth. Spike as a whole was targeted by vaccine-associated CD4 TCRs, dominant at 160-218 and 743-854. Seropositive status at baseline applied to only five or six AZD1222 recipients. Close to half of all spike-specific TCRs reportedly target regions of the variants that are unmutated.

Profiling relied on immunoSEQ multiplex PCR, and the TCRdb table lists in-frame clones only, not all of them. The sample has some 18,000 clones, about four fifths seen once; the top ten hold about 21%. V gave up 4 bases and J gave up 2 bases, with 14 bases separating them. CDR1 and CDR2 (germline): SQVTM, ANQGSEA. CDR3 length equals 14 residues. As for this clone: Antigen specificity is unknown.

The chain joins TRBV29-1 to TRBJ1-1, with no clear D. This TCR was sampled from an adult who received the AZD1222 COVID-19 vaccine. Sequences were derived from peripheral blood, sampled 28 days after the second AZD1222 dose. This CDR3 reads CSVGSVSRNTEAFF. CDR3 sequence (DNA): TGCAGCGTTGGTTCCGTCAGCAGAAACACTGAAGCTTTCTTT.